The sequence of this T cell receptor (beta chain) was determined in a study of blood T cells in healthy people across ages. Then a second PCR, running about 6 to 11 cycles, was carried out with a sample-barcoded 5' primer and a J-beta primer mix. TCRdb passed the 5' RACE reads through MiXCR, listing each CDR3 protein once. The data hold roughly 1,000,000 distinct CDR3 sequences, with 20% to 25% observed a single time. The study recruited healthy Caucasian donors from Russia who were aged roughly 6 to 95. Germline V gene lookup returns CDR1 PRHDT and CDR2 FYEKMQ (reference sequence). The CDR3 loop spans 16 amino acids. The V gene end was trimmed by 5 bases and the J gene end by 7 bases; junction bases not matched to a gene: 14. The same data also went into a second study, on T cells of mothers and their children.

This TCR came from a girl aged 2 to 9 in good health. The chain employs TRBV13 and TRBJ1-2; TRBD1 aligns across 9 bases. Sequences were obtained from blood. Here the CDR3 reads CASSLLTGGSVSGYTF. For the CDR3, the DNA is TGTGCCAGCAGCCTCTTGACAGGGGGGAGCGTAAGTGGCTACACCTTC.